This entry features one TCR beta chain sequence. Antigen: not known. Together with a sample-barcoded 5' primer, a J-beta primer mix was included in a second PCR lasting about 6 to 11 cycles. TCRdb called the 5' RACE reads again in MiXCR, with one record for every CDR3 protein. The profile covers hundreds of thousands of distinct CDR3 sequences, with 49% appearing a single time and 30% to 35% taken by the ten largest. This sample was taken from a study of blood T cells in healthy people across ages. V lost 5 bases, J lost 4 bases, and 14 bases lay in between. The CDR3 has 14 residues. CDR1 is MNHNS and CDR2 is SASEGT in the germline V gene. Study conclusions and caveats: Measured against age, TCR beta diversity per million T cells decreased in a roughly linear manner.

The clonotype comes from a woman aged 60-70 years in good health. The sample consisted of blood. The chain combines TRBV6-1 with TRBJ1-2; a weak D match, TRBD1 (5 bases). Written as DNA, the CDR3 is TGTGCCAGCAGTACCTCCGGGACGTTCTATGGCTACACCTTC. Protein sequence: CASSTSGTFYGYTF.